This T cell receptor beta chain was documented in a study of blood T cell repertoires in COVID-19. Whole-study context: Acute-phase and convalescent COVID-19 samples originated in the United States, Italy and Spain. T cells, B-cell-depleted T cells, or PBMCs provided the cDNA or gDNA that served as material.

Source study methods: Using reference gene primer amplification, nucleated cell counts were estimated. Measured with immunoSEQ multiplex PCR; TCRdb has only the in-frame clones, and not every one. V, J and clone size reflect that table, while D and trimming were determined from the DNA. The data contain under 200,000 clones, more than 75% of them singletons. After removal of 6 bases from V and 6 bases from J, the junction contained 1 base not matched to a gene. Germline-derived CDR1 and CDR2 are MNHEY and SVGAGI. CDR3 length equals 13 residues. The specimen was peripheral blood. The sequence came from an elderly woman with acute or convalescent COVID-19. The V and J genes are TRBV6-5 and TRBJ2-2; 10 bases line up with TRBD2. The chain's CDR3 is CASRTSGSGELFF. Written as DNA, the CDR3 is TGTGCCAGCAGGACTAGCGGGTCCGGGGAGCTGTTTTTT.